The source of this TCR beta chain is a study of blood T cell repertoires in COVID-19 (dated by TCRdb to the early 2020s). As for the study more broadly: Collaborator samples came from the United States, Italy and Spain and covered acute and convalescent phases of COVID-19. The prospective study material was composed of cDNA or gDNA derived from T cells, B-cell-depleted T cells, or PBMCs. Subjects who had been exposed to COVID-19, were actively infected with it, or had recovered from it provided the deeply sampled blood TCRbeta repertoires that made up the dataset. A freely available public database, intended as a resource for researchers studying the immune response to SARS-CoV-2, is where the repertoires were released. The samples were drawn from the first 160 participants of the ongoing ImmuneRACE study and from about 1,200 subjects provided by 6 global collaborators. Nearly every sample came with metadata listing a de-identified subject ID, COVID-19 status, age in years and sex. Where available, HLA class I and class II types were obtained from metadata supplied by the sample provider rather than from assay-based typing.

Overall study results and their limits: How much clinical and demographic metadata was included differed by source and by participant, and the metadata was provided uncurated.

Enrolling through a virtual design, the prospective study's participants ranged in age from roughly 18 to 100 years and lived across roughly 23 United States geographic areas. In the prospective study, cohorts were assigned on the basis of participant-reported clinical history obtained from a screening survey and a study questionnaire. Mobile phlebotomists in the prospective study collected whole blood, serum and a nasopharyngeal or oropharyngeal swab from every participant. Participants in the prospective study had the option to provide additional blood draws and questionnaires over a roughly 2-month period. Before DNA extraction, prospective study blood samples were shipped either frozen or at room temperature. In regard to this clone: Its antigen target is currently unknown. Base qualities are missing; no much larger clone stands one base away.

In the germline V gene, CDR1 corresponds to SQVTM and CDR2 to ANQGSEA. Unmatched junction bases come to 6, with V trimmed by 7 bases and J by 11 bases. The CDR3 goes from the cysteine to the phenylalanine over 12 residues. Only the CDR3 part of the read is kept: 36 bases, read in frame from the first base. TCRbeta CDR3 regions were amplified from genomic DNA by means of the immunoSEQ Assay, a bias-controlled multiplex PCR. The paper's data handling went like this. Nucleated cell counts per sample were estimated from amplification of reference gene primers within the assay. Sequence reads were collapsed and filtered to measure the absolute abundance of every unique TCRbeta CDR3 rearrangement. For each sample, productive Simpson clonality was calculated as the square root of Simpson's diversity index over productive rearrangements. TCRdb's version of the immuneACCESS table is confined to in-frame rearrangements and falls short of the full clone set. An unresolved V gene accounts for under half of the shortfall where checked; the remainder is of unknown origin. V, J and clone size reflect that table, while D and trimming were determined from the DNA. Across this sample there are approximately 200,000 clones, with about 80% seen only once. In total, the top ten clones hold about 1.3% of the sample.

The sequence is built from TRBV29-1 and TRBJ2-1, and TRBD2 matches 12 of the central bases. Sequencing was done on a sample of PBMCs or T cells enriched from blood (not recorded which). The sequence came from a woman in her forties with acute COVID-19. The nucleotide sequence reads TGCAGCGCCGACCTAGCGGGAGGGCAGCAGTTCTTC. It is translated as CSADLAGGQQFF.